This T cell receptor (beta chain) was identified during a study of regulatory T cells in long-lasting Graves disease listed by TCRdb under 2021. For context, the study as a whole: To count as having persistent Graves' disease, a patient had to have received antithyroid drug treatment for over 5 years with TSH receptor autoantibodies remaining persistently positive. Persistent Graves' disease patients were compared with newly diagnosed Graves' disease patients by peripheral blood TCR sequencing and RNA sequencing. Persistent Graves' disease patients in the clinical cohort had taken antithyroid drugs for around 11 years on average. A total of roughly 33 samples were covered by TCR sequencing, comprising some 13 persistent and around 20 newly diagnosed Graves' disease patients. The study was registered as a clinical trial and conducted in China.

In its sample, this clonotype was seen many times. The antigen it binds to is not known. No much larger clonotype is one base removed from it; base qualities were not supplied. The library was made by multiplex PCR. The sample was run on an Illumina HiSeq 4000. CDR3 regions were amplified by Arm-PCR with iRepertoire HTBI primers to construct TCR beta libraries. Gel purification was performed on PCR products prior to sequencing. Per the source publication's procedure: A total of around 59 TRBV and approximately 15 TRBJ segments were identified across samples and were used for gene usage analysis of CDR3 amino acid clonotypes. Filtered high-quality paired reads were merged into contigs using COPE and FqMerger. Contigs were aligned with BLAST to IMGT TRBV, TRBD and TRBJ reference genes, and CDR3 was defined per IMGT. Any clonotype with a frequency above 0.1% was classified as a highly expanded clone. Shannon entropy was used to measure repertoire diversity, and the Gini coefficient was used to measure V-J evenness. Clonotypes shared by more than one individual were considered public. The public reads were run again by TCRdb, first through fastp at Q25 and then through MiXCR, and only productive beta chains were kept. CDR3 protein duplicates are merged, each entry listing the most common genes and DNA. In this record, the V and J calls reflect TCRdb's handling and not the investigators' own analysis. The sample table shows hundreds of thousands of distinct CDR3 sequences, and over 20% are seen once. The top ten clonotypes cover over 11% of the sample.

Results and caveats for the whole study, not just this receptor: Lower TCR Shannon entropy and fewer highly expanded clones were observed in persistent Graves' disease patients than in newly diagnosed patients, which suggested clonal expansion. Sequencing and analysis were limited to the TCR beta chain. Patients with persistent disease shared more public clonotypes (under 3,000) than newly diagnosed patients did (966). TRBV28, TRBJ1-2 and TRBJ2-5 were preferentially used in persistent disease, while TRBV20-1 and TRBJ2-1 were favored in newly diagnosed disease. As a limitation, the authors acknowledged that the small sample size may reduce accuracy. The study examined only peripheral blood because the primary lesion, thyroid tissue, could not be accessed.

The germline V end is reduced by 5 bases and the J end by 4 bases; junction bases left unmatched: 10. Taken from cysteine to phenylalanine, the CDR3 has 16 residues. Left in the record is the CDR3 DNA by itself, 48 bases read in frame from the first base. CDR1 and CDR2, per the germline V gene (reference sequence), are MNHEY and SMNVEV. According to the study, the label for this sample's time point signals: persistent/refractory GD, antithyroid drugs over 5 years with positive TRAb. For both TCR sequencing and RNA sequencing, RNA was extracted from PBMCs in TRIzol. The diagnosis of Graves' disease followed American Thyroid Association guidelines. Patients for the study were recruited at an endocrinology department in Xi'an, China. Each patient gave approximately 9 milliliters of peripheral blood, collected in an EDTA anticoagulant tube. Ficoll Paque Plus density gradient separation was used to isolate PBMCs, and no additional T cell sorting was done. An Agilent 2100 Bioanalyzer and agarose gel were used to check RNA quality, and a NanoDrop 2000 was used to measure RNA concentration.

The rearrangement combines TRBV27 with TRBJ2-4, with TRBD2 matching 8 junction bases. The source material was peripheral blood mononuclear cells (PBMCs), sampled when the disease was refractory, from a patient treated with antithyroid drugs. The TCR sequence derives from a female donor with Graves disease. The DNA is as follows: TGTGCCAGCAGTGTAACGCTTAGCGGGATAAAAAACATTCAGTACTTC. Translation gives CASSVTLSGIKNIQYF.